This T cell receptor beta chain was sequenced in a study of lymphopenia after photon versus proton radiotherapy. This table comes from immunoSEQ multiplex PCR, and its TCRdb copy is limited to in-frame clones, with some not included. The data show about 18,000 clones, approximately 82% seen once. The length of the CDR3 is 15 residues. V lost 6 bases, J lost 8 bases, and 6 bases stayed unmatched. Per germline, CDR1 MNHEY and CDR2 SVGAGI. The sequence came from a man between 65 and 80 years old with pancreatic cancer. The chain couples TRBV6-5 to TRBJ2-3, with 15 bases lining up with TRBD2. The material was peripheral blood, obtained from a patient treated with proton-based radiotherapy. The CDR3 spells CASRRTSGGAGTQYF. CDR3 in DNA: TGTGCCAGCAGGCGGACTAGCGGGGGGGCAGGTACGCAGTATTTT.